This T cell receptor beta chain derives from a study of neurological immune-mediated disorders. The cDNA came from 5'RACE, which used 10-nucleotide random UMIs. The authors obtained over 160 million TCR-beta sequences from 15-18 subjects per sequencing run. From the 5' RACE reads, TCRdb called clonotypes with MiXCR, one entry per CDR3 protein. In the table there are around 70,000 distinct CDR3 sequences, 2.5% to 4% of which are singletons. The unsorted libraries were generated from a total of 2 million PBMCs, which had been stored in RNAlater at -80 C. Germline V gives CDR1 SGHDT, CDR2 YYEEEE. V lost 3 bases and J lost 2, with 8 bases in between. This CDR3 has 13 residues. This clonotype was detected many times.

This TCR came from a woman between 45 and 65 years old with multiple sclerosis. Sequenced: PBMCs. This sequence joins TRBV5-6 and TRBJ2-5; D not certain. In nucleotides, the CDR3 is TGTGCCAGCAGCTCTTGGAATCAAGAGACCCAGTACTTC. Protein sequence: CASSSWNQETQYF.